This TCR beta chain was found in a study of blood T cell repertoires in COVID-19. Across the whole study: Researchers got acute and convalescent COVID-19 samples from the United States, Italy and Spain. Nucleic acid was either cDNA or gDNA, and it came from T cells, B-cell-depleted T cells, or PBMCs.

In the original analysis: Nucleated cell counts were estimated from reference gene primer amplification. This table comes from immunoSEQ multiplex PCR, and its TCRdb copy is limited to in-frame clones, with some not included. That table is the source of V, J and clone size, and D and trimming were worked out from the DNA. The sample contains tens of thousands of clones, 75% to 85% of which appear only once. The CDR3 is 15 amino acids. Germline V gene data show CDR1 as MNHEY and CDR2 as SVGEGT. Trimming stripped 0 bases from V and 6 bases from J, with 15 bases between. This TCR was recovered from a man at least 80 years old with acute or convalescent COVID-19. Sequencing input: peripheral blood. The rearrangement links TRBV6-2 or TRBV6-3 to TRBJ2-7; no reliable D call. The CDR3 nucleotides are TGTGCCAGCAGTTACTCAAGGCAGCCAAGGAGCGAGCAGTACTTC. Translated: CASSYSRQPRSEQYF.